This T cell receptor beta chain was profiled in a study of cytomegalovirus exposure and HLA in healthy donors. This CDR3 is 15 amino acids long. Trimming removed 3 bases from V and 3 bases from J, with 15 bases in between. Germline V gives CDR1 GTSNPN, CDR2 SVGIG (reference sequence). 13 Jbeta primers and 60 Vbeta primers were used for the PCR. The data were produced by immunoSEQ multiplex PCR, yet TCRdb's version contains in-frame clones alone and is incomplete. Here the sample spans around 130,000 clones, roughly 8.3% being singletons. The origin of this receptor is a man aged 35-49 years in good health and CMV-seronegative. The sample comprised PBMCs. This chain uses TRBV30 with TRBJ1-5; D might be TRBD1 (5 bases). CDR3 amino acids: CAWSGSGGNNQPQHF. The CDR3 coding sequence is TGTGCCTGGAGCGGATCGGGGGGGAACAATCAGCCCCAGCATTTT.